The sequence of this TCR beta chain was determined in a study of neurological immune-mediated disorders. Study outcomes and limitations: Private repertoires in all groups were suggested by the absence of shared CDR3 amino acid sequences among expanded clones across subjects.

The CDR3 is 16 amino acids. Germline values: CDR1 SGHRS, CDR2 YFSETQ. Trimming stripped 0 bases from V and 10 bases from J, with 19 bases between. The cDNA was synthesized by means of template-switch 5'RACE, which was carried out with 10-nucleotide random UMIs. TCRdb reanalysed the 5' RACE reads using MiXCR and keeps one entry per CDR3 protein. In the table there are around 100,000 distinct CDR3 sequences, 10% to 13% of which are singletons. Time point in this sample: longitudinal time-point 3. This clonotype was seen repeatedly, ten times or more. Antigen unknown. This TCR was recovered from a female donor with HTLV-1-associated myelopathy (HAM/TSP). The specimen sequenced was PBMCs. The chain is built from TRBV5-1 and TRBJ1-4, with a weak D call TRBD1 (5 bases). CDR3 sequence: CASSLAIGGPVGKLFF. DNA for the CDR3: TGCGCCAGCAGCTTGGCCATCGGGGGACCCGTTGGAAAACTGTTTTTT.